One sample yielded the 15 T cell receptor beta chains listed below, sequenced in a study of lung T cells in sarcoidosis with Löfgren's syndrome. TCRdb re-derived calls from the reads in MiXCR, one entry per CDR3 protein. The sample holds 7,000 to 9,500 distinct CDR3 sequences, under 25% seen once. Source material: CD4+ T cells from bronchoalveolar lavage fluid. The receptors here all came from a human donor with sarcoidosis (Löfgren's syndrome or another form), or a control subject (not recorded which).

About this clonotype itself: This may be a read error, as it is one base from a much larger clone. The CDR3 region has the DNA TGTGCCAGCAAGGCGGGGTCTTCTCAAGAGACCCATTACTTC. Encoded protein: CASKAGSSQETHYF. V gene TRBV2 combines with J gene TRBJ2-5; D possibly corresponds to TRBD2 (6 bases). CDR1 and CDR2 from the germline V gene are SNHLY and FYNNEI. CDR3 length: 14 residues. Supplemented by reference TRBV2 and TRBJ2-5, the full variable domain reads EPEVTQTPSHQVTQMGQEVILRCVPISNHLYFYWYRQILGQKVEFLVSFYNNEISEKSEIFDDQFSVERPDGSNFTLKIRSTKLEDSAMYFCASKAGSSQETHYFGPGTRLLVL.

V gene TRBV6-1 combines with J gene TRBJ1-5, with a possible D match to TRBD1 (6 bases). Per germline, CDR1 MNHNS and CDR2 SASEGT. The CDR3 runs 16 residues. The ends were cut back, 2 bases at V and 1 base at J, with 12 bases in the middle. The CDR3 sequence: CASSERGGASNQPQHF. CDR3 nucleotides: TGTGCCAGCAGTGAACGGGGGGGGGCAAGCAATCAGCCCCAGCATTTT.

The V gene is TRBV29-1, the J gene TRBJ1-6; 9 positions match TRBD1. Per the germline V gene, CDR1 is SQVTM and CDR2 is ANQGSEA. The CDR3 sequence is 12 residues long. Unmatched junction bases numbered 2, after V lost 7 bases and J lost 7 bases. The CDR3 region has the DNA TGCAGCGCTGGACAGGGGAATTCACCCCTCCACTTT. Residues: CSAGQGNSPLHF. Full variable domain (remainder filled in from reference TRBV29-1 and TRBJ1-6): SAVISQKPSRDICQRGTSLTIQCQVDSQVTMMFWYRQQPGQSLTLIATANQGSEATYESGFVIDKFPISRPNLTFSTLTVSNMSPEDSSIYLCSAGQGNSPLHFGNGTRLTVT.

This clonotype is medium-sized in the sample. The chain uses TRBV18 and TRBJ2-3; 8 nucleotides agree with TRBD1. The CDR3 loop spans 16 amino acids. Germline lookup yields CDR1 KGHSH and CDR2 LQKENI. J gave up 6 bases and V 2 bases, and 10 bases lay outside the gene matches. The chain's CDR3 is CASSPGRQGRSDTQYF. The CDR3, as DNA: TGTGCCAGCTCACCAGGTCGACAGGGGAGGTCGGATACGCAGTATTTT.

This clonotype was observed at least ten times. The chain joins TRBV14 to TRBJ2-6; D gene uncertain. V dropped 2 bases and J dropped 0 bases, with 11 bases sitting between them. The CDR3 sequence is 17 residues long. From germline, CDR1 is SGHDN and CDR2 FVKESK. The CDR3: CASSQTYSFSGANVLTF. The CDR3 bases are TGTGCCAGCAGCCAAACTTACAGTTTCTCTGGGGCCAACGTCCTGACTTTC.

The sample holds a few counts of this clonotype. The rearrangement uses TRBV30 and TRBJ2-2; maybe TRBD2 (7 bases). Trimming took off 4 bases at V and 1 base at J, with 16 bases between the two ends. Germline loops: CDR1 GTSNPN, CDR2 SVGIG (reference sequence). The CDR3 totals 16 residues. CDR3 sequence reads: CAWTHRGGQNTGELFF. The CDR3 nucleotides read TGTGCCTGGACCCACCGCGGGGGACAGAACACCGGGGAGCTGTTTTTT.

The chain uses TRBV5-1 and TRBJ2-7; possibly TRBD2 for D (5 bases). Germline CDR1 and CDR2: SGHRS and YFSETQ. This CDR3 is built from 15 residues. V was pared by 3 bases and J by 2 bases, with 15 bases between. The chain's CDR3 is CASSYPGNRPYEQYF. CDR3 sequence (DNA): TGCGCCAGCAGCTACCCCGGGAATCGCCCCTACGAGCAGTACTTC.

In its sample, this clonotype is medium-sized. The rearrangement joins TRBV28 to TRBJ1-5; tentative D call: TRBD1 (5 bases). V was shortened by 6 bases and J by 3 bases, with 12 bases between the two germline ends. Germline loops: CDR1 MDHEN, CDR2 SYDVKM. CDR3 size: 14 residues. For the CDR3, the DNA is TGTGCCAGCAGCCCCGGGGGGTCCAATCAGCCCCAGCATTTT. Its protein product is CASSPGGSNQPQHF.

There are a few counts of this clonotype. This rearrangement joins TRBV5-4 to TRBJ2-7, with a weak D call TRBD1 (5 bases). The CDR3 is 13 residues long. Trimming left V 4 bases short and J 4 bases short, with 12 bases between. CDR1 and CDR2 from the germline V gene are SGHNT and YYREEE (reference sequence). In nucleotides, the CDR3 is TGTGCCAGCAGCATTCAGGGATCTTACGAGCAGTACTTC. It codes for CASSIQGSYEQYF.

The chain employs TRBV5-6 and TRBJ2-7; D is ambiguous. This CDR3 comprises 11 residues. CDR1 is SGHDT and CDR2 is YYEEEE in the germline V gene. Trimming shortened V by 2 bases and J by 5 bases, and 5 bases separated the two germline ends. Here the CDR3 reads CASSFAHEQYF. CDR3 DNA sequence: TGTGCCAGCAGCTTCGCGCACGAGCAGTACTTC. The full variable domain, with the rest looked up from reference TRBV5-6 and TRBJ2-7, is DAGVTQSPTHLIKTRGQQVTLRCSPKSGHDTVSWYQQALGQGPQFIFQYYEEEERQRGNFPDRFSGHQFPNYSSELNVNALLLGDSALYLCASSFAHEQYFGPGTRLTVT.

V gene TRBV24-1 combines with J gene TRBJ2-2; D perhaps matches TRBD1 (6 bases). Germline V gene sequence: CDR1 KGHDR, CDR2 SFDVKD. The CDR3 has 15 amino acids. Trimming stripped 7 bases from V and 1 base from J, with 12 bases between. CDR3 in amino acids: CATRPETGNTGELFF. Written as DNA, the CDR3 is TGTGCCACCAGGCCCGAGACAGGGAACACCGGGGAGCTGTTTTTT.

In the case of this clonotype: A read error may explain this, as a much larger clone is one base away. The chain uses TRBV7-6 and TRBJ1-5, with D hard to call. This CDR3 comprises 15 residues. Germline V gives CDR1 SGHVS, CDR2 FNYEAQ. Trimming shortened V by 3 bases and J by 7 bases, and 16 bases separated the two germline ends. The CDR3 protein is CASSFEGSGRQPQHF. The CDR3 DNA sequence: TGTGCCAGCAGCTTTGAAGGGTCTGGAAGGCAGCCCCAGCATTTT. The whole variable domain, filled in from reference TRBV7-6 and TRBJ1-5, reads GAGVSQSPRYKVTKRGQDVALRCDPISGHVSLYWYRQALGQGPEFLTYFNYEAQQDKSGLPNDRFSAERPEGSISTLTIQRTEQRDSAMYRCASSFEGSGRQPQHFGDGTRLSIL.

This clonotype occurred a few times. The DNA of the CDR3 is TGTGCTAGTGGCTCGTCGACGGCTAACTATGGCTACACCTTC. This encodes CASGSSTANYGYTF. The J gene is TRBJ1-2, the V gene TRBV12-5; the D is unclear. Trimming stripped 6 bases from V and 0 bases from J, with 11 bases between. There are 14 residues in the CDR3. CDR1 LGHNT and CDR2 FRNRAP come from the germline V gene.

For this clonotype: A much larger clonotype is one base distant, so this may be a read error. J is TRBJ1-6 and V is TRBV20-1; D not certain. This CDR3 is 13 amino acids long. In germline, CDR1 is DFQATT, CDR2 SNEGSKA (reference sequence). Trimming left V 4 bases short and J 8 bases short, with 12 bases between. CDR3 sequence: CSAIDMSDSPLHF. The CDR3 bases are TGCAGTGCTATCGACATGTCTGATTCACCCCTCCACTTT.

Comment on this clonotype: This sequence may be a read error, since a much larger clone differs from it by one base. The gene calls are TRBV7-9 and TRBJ1-1; TRBD1 might be the D (6 bases). CDR1 is SEHNR, CDR2 FQNEAQ, per germline (reference sequence). CDR3 length: 14 residues. Trimming took 8 bases from V and 0 from J, leaving 13 bases between them. In DNA, the CDR3 is TGTGCCAGCCTCTCCGGACAGATGAACACTGAAGCTTTCTTT. As protein: CASLSGQMNTEAFF.